These 14 T cell receptor beta chains share one sample of origin, sequenced in a study of blood T cells in healthy people across ages. Alongside a J-beta primer mix, a sample-barcoded 5' primer served in a second PCR lasting about 6 to 12 cycles. Using its own MiXCR run on the 5' RACE reads, TCRdb lists one record per CDR3 protein. Among roughly 1,500,000 distinct CDR3 sequences listed, about 35% were seen once. Sequenced: blood. These receptors all come from a woman aged 25 to 45 in good health.

Only a few counts were recorded for this clonotype. V and J are TRBV6-1 and TRBJ1-5; D is undetermined. The CDR3 extends over 16 amino acids. The V gene's germline CDR1 is MNHNS and CDR2 SASEGT. V lost 2 bases and J 0 bases, leaving 11 bases between the germline ends. CDR3 sequence (DNA): TGTGCCAGCAGTGAATTCGGCGAGTATAGCAATCAGCCCCAGCATTTT. This sequence encodes CASSEFGEYSNQPQHF.

This clonotype was seen more than once but under ten times. This chain joins TRBV6-1 and TRBJ2-5, with 10 bases lining up with TRBD2. The CDR3 spans 14 residues. V dropped 6 bases and J dropped 4; count of bases not matched to a gene: 5. Germline V lookup: CDR1 MNHNS, CDR2 SASEGT. The CDR3 DNA is TGTGCCAGCAGCAGAGCGGGGGGGCCAGAGACCCAGTACTTC. The encoded protein is CASSRAGGPETQYF.

This clonotype turned up a few times. This rearrangement joins TRBV29-1 to TRBJ1-2; 7 bases align to TRBD1. J was trimmed by 4 bases and V by 3 bases; bases with no gene match: 8. The length of the CDR3 is 14 residues. CDR1 and CDR2 from the germline V gene are SQVTM and ANQGSEA. The CDR3, as DNA: TGCAGCGTTGACAGGGGGAACGCGGGCTATGGCTACACCTTC. Encoded protein: CSVDRGNAGYGYTF.

This sequence joins TRBV6-6 and TRBJ1-1; 7 nucleotides agree with TRBD1. CDR3 size: 17 residues. Germline V gene lookup returns CDR1 MNHNY and CDR2 SVGAGI (reference sequence). V was clipped by 6 bases and J by 1 base; unmatched bases: 14. The chain's CDR3 is CASRPDRVLASNTEAFF. DNA of the CDR3: TGTGCCAGCAGACCTGACAGGGTATTAGCGTCGAACACTGAAGCTTTCTTT.

The rearrangement uses TRBV30 and TRBJ1-3, with TRBD1 as a possible D gene (5 bases). Germline V gene lookup returns CDR1 GTSNPN and CDR2 SVGIG (reference sequence). CDR3 length equals 12 residues. Trimming removed 0 bases from V and 8 bases from J, with 8 bases in between. CDR3 DNA sequence: TGTGCCTGGAGTGTTTGGGGGGACACCATATATTTT. This gives the protein CAWSVWGDTIYF.

Note on this clonotype: This sequence may be a read error, since a much larger clone differs from it by one base. V gene TRBV7-2 combines with J gene TRBJ2-4; D gene uncertain. CDR1 and CDR2 (germline): SGHTA, FQGNSA. This CDR3 comprises 14 residues. In DNA, the CDR3 is TGTGCCCGCAGCTTGGACCGAGCCAAAAACATTCAGTACTTC. Its protein is CARSLDRAKNIQYF.

This clonotype was observed at least ten times. The CDR3 DNA reads TGCGCCAGGATAAAGGGAGATACGCAGTATTTT. Amino acids: CARIKGDTQYF. This chain uses TRBV5-1 with TRBJ2-3, with D unresolved. V lost 8 bases and J lost 5, with 9 bases in between. The CDR3 contains 11 residues. In germline, CDR1 is SGHRS, CDR2 YFSETQ.

This clonotype turned up a few times. The CDR3: CSAPQFRVLGDEQFF. As DNA, the CDR3 is TGCAGTGCCCCCCAGTTCCGGGTCCTCGGGGATGAGCAGTTCTTC. The rearrangement links TRBV20-1 to TRBJ2-1; D may be TRBD2 (5 bases). With 6 bases removed from V and 8 bases from J, the gap between germline ends came to 23 bases. CDR1 DFQATT and CDR2 SNEGSKA come from the germline V gene (reference sequence). The length of the CDR3 is 15 residues.

This clonotype was recorded at least ten times. V and J are TRBV7-9 and TRBJ2-1; D not resolved. Trimming took off 0 bases at V and 10 bases at J, with 7 bases between the two ends. This CDR3 has 12 amino acids. CDR1 and CDR2 from the germline V gene are SEHNR and FQNEAQ (reference sequence). The CDR3: CASSLAGEEQFF. CDR3 coding DNA: TGTGCCAGCAGCTTAGCCGGCGAAGAGCAGTTCTTC.

On this clonotype: At one end the junction does not follow the germline gene, possibly because of a read error. V gene TRBV5-1 combines with J gene TRBJ2-4; D uncertain. This CDR3 contains 11 residues. Germline CDR1 reads SGHRS; CDR2 reads YFSETQ. The CDR3 here is CAGSLDNIQYF. The CDR3 bases are TGCGCCGGCAGCTTGGACAACATTCAGTACTTC.

The chain joins TRBV4-2 to TRBJ1-1; 8 positions agree with TRBD1. This CDR3 spans 15 amino acids. V dropped 4 bases and J dropped 1; count of bases not matched to a gene: 5. The germline V gene encodes CDR1 LGHNA and CDR2 YNFKEQ. The DNA for the CDR3 is TGTGCCAGCAGCCCCCTGACAGGGGCGAACACTGAAGCTTTCTTT. Translation: CASSPLTGANTEAFF.

The chain employs TRBV7-2 and TRBJ2-1, with D perhaps being TRBD1 or TRBD2 (6 bases each). CDR1 and CDR2 from the germline V gene are SGHTA and FQGNSA. The V and J ends lost 2 bases and 10 bases respectively, with 18 bases between them. This CDR3 contains 15 residues. The CDR3 loop reads CASSLRFGGSEEQFF. The CDR3 DNA sequence: TGTGCCAGCAGCTTAAGGTTCGGGGGCTCCGAAGAGCAGTTCTTC.

This clonotype has ten or more counts. The rearrangement uses TRBV4-1 and TRBJ1-4, with D maybe TRBD1 (5 bases). V was shortened by 0 bases and J by 8 bases, with 13 bases between the two germline ends. The CDR3 spans 15 residues. Looked up from germline, CDR1 is MGHRA and CDR2 is YSYEKL. The CDR3 loop is CASSQDPGEDEKLFF. As DNA, the CDR3 is TGCGCCAGCAGCCAAGATCCGGGGGAAGACGAAAAACTGTTTTTT.

The V and J genes are TRBV9 and TRBJ2-3, with TRBD2 matching 14 bases. V shed 0 bases and J 0 bases; nucleotides not matched to a gene: 6. The V gene's germline CDR1 is SGDLS and CDR2 YYNGEE. The CDR3 totals 19 residues. The CDR3 loop reads CASSVARTSGGSSTDTQYF. CDR3 sequence (DNA): TGTGCCAGCAGCGTAGCCAGGACTAGCGGGGGGTCTAGCACAGATACGCAGTATTTT.